This TCR beta chain was captured by sequencing in a study of beta chain features in type 1 diabetes. The germline V gene has CDR1 SGHTA and CDR2 FQGNSA. The CDR3 totals 12 residues. Trimming stripped 4 bases from V and 5 bases from J, with 8 bases between. Study results and limitations: Type 1 diabetes patients had VDJ junctions that carried fewer insertions and more deletions.

The whole isolated RNA underwent reverse transcription, so sequencing captured expressed TCRB transcripts. Sequenced by immunoSEQ multiplex PCR; TCRdb stores in-frame clones only, minus some. This repertoire shows about 210,000 clones, approximately 11% found once; its top ten account for 1% to 1.5%. A remark on this clone: Its antigen remains unknown.

The sample comprised central memory CD4+ T cells from blood. This chain joins TRBV7-2 and TRBJ2-5; D is possibly TRBD1 or TRBD2 (5 bases each). The clonotype was recovered from a young man in good health. CDR3 coding DNA: TGTGCCAGCAGCTCGGGACGTGAGACCCAGTACTTC. This gives the protein CASSSGRETQYF.